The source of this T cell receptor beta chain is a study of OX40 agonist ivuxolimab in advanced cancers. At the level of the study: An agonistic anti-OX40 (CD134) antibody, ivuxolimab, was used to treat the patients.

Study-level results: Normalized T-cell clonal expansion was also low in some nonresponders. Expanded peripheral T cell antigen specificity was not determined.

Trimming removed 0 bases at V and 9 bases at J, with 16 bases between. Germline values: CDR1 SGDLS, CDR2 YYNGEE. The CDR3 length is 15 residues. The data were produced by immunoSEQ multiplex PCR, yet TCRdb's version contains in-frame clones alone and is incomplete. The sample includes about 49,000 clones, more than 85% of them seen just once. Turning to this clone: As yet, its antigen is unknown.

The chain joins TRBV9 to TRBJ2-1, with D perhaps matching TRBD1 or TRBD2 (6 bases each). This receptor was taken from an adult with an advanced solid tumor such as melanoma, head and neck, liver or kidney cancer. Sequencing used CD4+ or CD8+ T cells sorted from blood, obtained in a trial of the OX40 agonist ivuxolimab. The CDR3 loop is CASSVEAWGASEQFF. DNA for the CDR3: TGTGCCAGCAGCGTAGAGGCGTGGGGGGCTAGTGAGCAGTTCTTC.